The rows below give T cell receptor beta chains drawn from one sample of a study of Ad26.COV2.S vaccination and SARS-CoV-2 variants. The data were produced by immunoSEQ multiplex PCR, yet TCRdb's version contains in-frame clones alone and is incomplete. The sample has hundreds of thousands of clones; about 90% are singletons. The starting material was peripheral blood, obtained in a trial of Ad26.COV2.S vaccine versus placebo. Receptor source: a person aged 18-60 years who received the Ad26.COV2.S COVID-19 vaccine or a placebo. Both conserved end residues are part of each CDR3. D genes are given only for firm matches. Size is stated for part of the rows, as once, few or many counts, or as a class when the clone is expanded.

clone_size j_call v_call cdr3_length d_call cdr3_nt cdr3_aa
- TRBJ1-4 TRBV4-3 15 - TGCGCCAGCAGCCAAAATAGACAGAGTGGGGAAAAACTGTTTTTT CASSQNRQSGEKLFF
once TRBJ2-1 TRBV28 14 TRBD2 TGTGCCAGCAGCCAAGGGACTAGCAGGCGAGAGCAGTTCTTC CASSQGTSRREQFF
- TRBJ1-5 TRBV4-1 15 TRBD1 TGCGCCAGCAGCGATAATCAGGGGGTGTCGCAGCCCCAGCATTTT CASSDNQGVSQPQHF
- TRBJ2-1 TRBV6-5 16 - TGTGCCAGCAGTTACAATCTACAGGGAACCCTCAATGAGCAGTTCTTC CASSYNLQGTLNEQFF
- TRBJ2-5 TRBV4-3 12 - TGCGCCAGCAGCCCGCAGCGAGAGACCCAGTACTTC CASSPQRETQYF
few TRBJ2-7 TRBV5-4 13 - TGTGCCAGCAGCTTCGTCGGAACCTACGAGCAGTACTTC CASSFVGTYEQYF
- TRBJ2-2 TRBV3-1/TRBV3-2 13 - TGTGCCAGCAGCCACCCGAACACCGGGGAGCTGTTTTTT CASSHPNTGELFF
- TRBJ1-1 TRBV12-3/TRBV12-4 13 - TGTGCCAGCAGTTTAGCACGGAGCACTGAAGCTTTCTTT CASSLARSTEAFF
- TRBJ2-1 TRBV19 16 - TGTGCCAGTAGCGGGGCTAGCCGGACACGATACAATGAGCAGTTCTTC CASSGASRTRYNEQFF
- TRBJ2-5 TRBV4-3 17 - TGCGCCAGCAGCCAAGATTTTGTAGCACTTGGGGGGGAGACCCAGTACTTC CASSQDFVALGGETQYF
- TRBJ1-6 TRBV27 14 - TGTGCCAGCAGTTGGGGGGGGGATAATTCACCCCTCCACTTT CASSWGGDNSPLHF
- TRBJ2-4 TRBV18 13 - TGTGCCAGCTCACCTAGGGACGCCGACATTCAGTACTTC CASSPRDADIQYF
- TRBJ2-1 TRBV3-1/TRBV3-2 14 - TGTGCCAGCAGCCAAGTGGACAGTTACAATGAGCAGTTCTTC CASSQVDSYNEQFF
- TRBJ1-2 TRBV5-5 15 - TGTGCCAGCAGCCCACACGTTATAGCTACGTATGGCTACACCTTC CASSPHVIATYGYTF
- TRBJ1-5 TRBV7-8 14 - TGTGCCAGCAGCTTAGGGCACCTTAATCAGCCCCAGCATTTT CASSLGHLNQPQHF
- TRBJ2-7 TRBV6-1 15 - TGTGCCAGCAGTGAAACCGTCCGGGACACCTACGAGCAGTACTTC CASSETVRDTYEQYF
- TRBJ2-4 TRBV7-9 15 - TGTGCCAGCAGCTTAGTTAACTTAGCCAAAAACATTCAGTGCTTC CASSLVNLAKNIQCF
- TRBJ1-6 TRBV4-3 14 - TGCGCCAGCAGCCACCTCGATCGAAATTCACCCCTCCACTTT CASSHLDRNSPLHF
- TRBJ1-3 TRBV28 12 - TGTGCCAGCAGGTTCTCTGGAAACACCATATATTTT CASRFSGNTIYF
- TRBJ2-3 TRBV7-6 11 - TGTGCCAGCAGTAGCTCGAATACGCAGTATTTT CASSSSNTQYF
- TRBJ2-5 TRBV28 15 TRBD2 TGTGCCAGCAGTGAAATAGCGGGAGGGAGAGAGACCCAGTACTTC CASSEIAGGRETQYF
- TRBJ2-3 TRBV3-1/TRBV3-2 17 - TGTGCCAGCAGCCAAGATTCCGGGACTCAAGGTGCAGATACGCAGTATTTT CASSQDSGTQGADTQYF
few TRBJ2-7 TRBV6-5 12 - TGTGCCAGCAGTTCCCACTCCTACGAGCAGTACTTC CASSSHSYEQYF
- TRBJ2-5 TRBV9 16 TRBD1 TGTGCCAGCAGCGCGACAGGGGCCCCCTCCCAAGAGACCCAGTACTTC CASSATGAPSQETQYF
- TRBJ1-3 TRBV7-9 17 - TGTGCCAGCAGCTTAGCGAGGCCAGCCAGGCCTGGAAACACCATATATTTT CASSLARPARPGNTIYF
- TRBJ2-1 TRBV27 15 - TGTGCCAGCAGCCCCGACAGGAGCTCCTACAATGAGCAGTTCTTC CASSPDRSSYNEQFF
- TRBJ2-5 TRBV25-1 14 - TGTGCCAGCAGTGAATTGGTAGTTCAGGAGACCCAGTACTTC CASSELVVQETQYF
- TRBJ2-1 TRBV3-1/TRBV3-2 15 - TGTGCCAGCAGCCAAATGACTAGCTCCTACAATGAGCAGTTCTTC CASSQMTSSYNEQFF
- TRBJ1-1 TRBV28 15 TRBD1 TGTGCCAGCAGTCCGGGGACAGGAGTGAACACTGAAGCTTTCTTT CASSPGTGVNTEAFF
- TRBJ2-7 TRBV5-1 15 - TGCGCCAGCAGCTTGGAGCCAGCCGTCACCTACGAGCAGTACTTC CASSLEPAVTYEQYF
- TRBJ2-5 TRBV2 17 - TGTGCCAGCAGTGAATTTCGGGCAGGGCTTGCCCAAGAGACCCAGTACTTC CASSEFRAGLAQETQYF
- TRBJ1-3 TRBV5-6 15 - TGTGCCAGCAGCAATGGTCTCCGCTCTGGAAACACCATATATTTT CASSNGLRSGNTIYF
- TRBJ2-5 TRBV10-3 11 - TGTGCCATCAGGGACTATGAGACCCAGTACTTC CAIRDYETQYF
once TRBJ2-3 TRBV7-2 14 TRBD1 TGTGCCAGCAGCCCAAGGACAGGGCTAAATACGCAGTATTTT CASSPRTGLNTQYF
- TRBJ2-5 TRBV18 16 TRBD2 TGTGCCAGCTCACCAACTAGCGGGGGGGCCAAAGAGACCCAGTACTTC CASSPTSGGAKETQYF
- TRBJ2-2 TRBV3-1/TRBV3-2 16 - TGTGCCAGCAGCCAAGTTAAAGGGGCGCCCACCGGGGAGCTGTTTTTT CASSQVKGAPTGELFF
- TRBJ2-1 TRBV7-9 15 - TGTGCCAGCGGAAAGCAGCGGAGGACCTACAATGAGCAGTTCTTC CASGKQRRTYNEQFF
once TRBJ1-4 TRBV5-6 16 TRBD1 TGTGCCAGCAGCTTTGGACAGGGGTGGCCTAATGAAAAACTGTTTTTT CASSFGQGWPNEKLFF
- TRBJ2-5 TRBV14 15 - TGTGCCAGCAGCCAAGAGATAGGCCCCCGGGGGACCCAGTACTTC CASSQEIGPRGTQYF
- TRBJ1-4 TRBV6-5 14 - TGTGCCAGCACTAAGGACGGCCTTAATGAAAAACTGTTTTTT CASTKDGLNEKLFF
few TRBJ2-2 TRBV19 14 TRBD1 TGTGCCAGTAGTAGACAGGGATCGGCCGGGGAGCTGTTTTTT CASSRQGSAGELFF
- TRBJ2-2 TRBV7-9 15 - TGTGCCAGCAAGCTCAACAGGGAAAACACCGGGGAGCTGTTTTTT CASKLNRENTGELFF
few TRBJ2-5 TRBV3-1/TRBV3-2 15 TRBD2 TGTGCCAGCAGTGGGACTAGCGGGGGGGCGGAGACCCAGTACTTC CASSGTSGGAETQYF
- TRBJ2-7 TRBV18 14 - TGTGCCAGCTCACCGGGGGCGGAGCCCTACGAGCAGTACTTC CASSPGAEPYEQYF
- TRBJ2-5 TRBV7-2 14 - TGTGCCAGCAGCTTAGCGCTTACAGGGGAGACCCAGTACTTC CASSLALTGETQYF
once TRBJ2-5 TRBV11-2 14 TRBD2 TGTGCCAGCAGCCAGGGACTAAACCAAGAGACCCAGTACTTC CASSQGLNQETQYF
- TRBJ2-1 TRBV19 13 - TGTGCCAGTACTACCACAGAGTACAATGAGCAGTTCTTC CASTTTEYNEQFF
- TRBJ2-1 TRBV10-1 13 TRBD1 TGCCCACAGACAGGGCATACCTACAATGAGCAGTTCTTC CPQTGHTYNEQFF
- TRBJ2-7 TRBV30 15 TRBD1 TGTGCCTGGAGGAGCCCCCGGGGACAGGGTTTTGAGCAGTACTTC CAWRSPRGQGFEQYF
- TRBJ2-2 TRBV7-2 12 - TGTGCCAGCAGCTTAGGCCCGCTTGAGCTGTTTTTT CASSLGPLELFF